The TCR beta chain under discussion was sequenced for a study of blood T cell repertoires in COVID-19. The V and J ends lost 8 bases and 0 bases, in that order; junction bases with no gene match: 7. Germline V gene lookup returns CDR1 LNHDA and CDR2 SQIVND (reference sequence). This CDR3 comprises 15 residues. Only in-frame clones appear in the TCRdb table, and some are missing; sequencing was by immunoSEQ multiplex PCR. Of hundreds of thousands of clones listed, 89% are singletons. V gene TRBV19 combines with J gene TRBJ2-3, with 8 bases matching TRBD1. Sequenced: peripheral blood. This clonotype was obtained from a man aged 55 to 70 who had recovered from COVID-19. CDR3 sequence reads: CASGSGQGSTDTQYF. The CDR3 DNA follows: TGTGCCAGTGGTTCCGGACAGGGTAGCACAGATACGCAGTATTTT. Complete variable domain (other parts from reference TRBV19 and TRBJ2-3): DGGITQSPKYLFRKEGQNVTLSCEQNLNHDAMYWYRQDPGQGLRLIYYSQIVNDFQKGDIAEGYSVSREKKESFPLTVTSAQKNPTAFYLCASGSGQGSTDTQYFGPGTRLTVL.